Listed below are T cell receptor beta chains from one sample, sequenced in a study of CD8 T cells in Susac syndrome. TCRdb re-called the immunoSEQ multiplex PCR reads through MiXCR, storing one row per CDR3 protein. The sample consists of around 80,000 distinct CDR3 sequences, over 90% of them appearing once. The sequencing input was CD8+ T cells from PBMCs. These receptors all come from a human donor in good health. The CDR3 runs from the conserved cysteine through the conserved F or W. A D gene is named only where the DNA matches it firmly. Not every row has a clone size; where given, it reads once, few, many or a size class.

CDR3nt: TGTGCCAGCAGCCCAGGGACACTCGGATGGGCAGATACGCAGTATTTT; CDR3aa: CASSPGTLGWADTQYF; v_gene: TRBV11-2; abundance: once; j_gene: TRBJ2-3; d_gene: .
CDR3nt: TGTGCCAGCAGTTACATGGACAGTTATGGCTACACCTTC; CDR3aa: CASSYMDSYGYTF; v_gene: TRBV12-3/TRBV12-4; abundance: .; j_gene: TRBJ1-2; d_gene: .
CDR3nt: TGTGCCAGCAGTTACTCGGAGGGCCCTATCGCCCACGAGCAGTACTTC; CDR3aa: CASSYSEGPIAHEQYF; v_gene: TRBV6-5; abundance: .; j_gene: TRBJ2-7; d_gene: .
CDR3nt: TGTGCCATCCGGCTCTCGATCTTC; CDR3aa: CAIRLSIF; v_gene: TRBV2; abundance: .; j_gene: TRBJ2-1; d_gene: .
CDR3nt: TGTGCCAGCAGACCCGGGACAGCCCAAGAGACCCAGTACTTC; CDR3aa: CASRPGTAQETQYF; v_gene: TRBV12-3/TRBV12-4; abundance: .; j_gene: TRBJ2-5; d_gene: TRBD1
CDR3nt: TGTGCCAGCAGCTTACGGGTGAGGGGCTGGGATGAGCAGTTCTTC; CDR3aa: CASSLRVRGWDEQFF; v_gene: TRBV11-2; abundance: .; j_gene: TRBJ2-1; d_gene: .
CDR3nt: TGTGCCAGCAGCTTAGTGTGGGGGACAAGGAATGAAAAACTGTTTTTT; CDR3aa: CASSLVWGTRNEKLFF; v_gene: TRBV7-9; abundance: .; j_gene: TRBJ1-4; d_gene: .
CDR3nt: TGTGCCAGCAGCTCGGGACTAGCGGGGGTGACGCAGTATTTT; CDR3aa: CASSSGLAGVTQYF; v_gene: TRBV27; abundance: .; j_gene: TRBJ2-3; d_gene: TRBD2
CDR3nt: TGTGCCACCAGTGACACCGACTACAATGAGCAGTTCTTC; CDR3aa: CATSDTDYNEQFF; v_gene: TRBV24-1; abundance: .; j_gene: TRBJ2-1; d_gene: .
CDR3nt: TGTGCCAGCAGCTTAGTTCTACCAAACACTGAAGCTTTCTTT; CDR3aa: CASSLVLPNTEAFF; v_gene: TRBV7-9; abundance: .; j_gene: TRBJ1-1; d_gene: .
CDR3nt: TGTGCCACCAGAAGGGGTACCGGGGAGCTGTTTTTT; CDR3aa: CATRRGTGELFF; v_gene: TRBV24-1; abundance: .; j_gene: TRBJ2-2; d_gene: .
CDR3nt: TGTGCCACGGACGATCGGACCCAGTACTTC; CDR3aa: CATDDRTQYF; v_gene: TRBV27; abundance: .; j_gene: TRBJ2-5; d_gene: .
CDR3nt: TGTGCCAGCAGTGAGCGGGGTGGAGAGCAGTACTTC; CDR3aa: CASSERGGEQYF; v_gene: TRBV6-1; abundance: .; j_gene: TRBJ2-7; d_gene: .
CDR3nt: TGCAGTGCGCGAAACGACAGAGAGCCTGGAAACACCATATATTTT; CDR3aa: CSARNDREPGNTIYF; v_gene: TRBV20-1; abundance: .; j_gene: TRBJ1-3; d_gene: .
CDR3nt: TGTGCCACCAGTGAGCCCTTAGGGCCCCAGCATTTT; CDR3aa: CATSEPLGPQHF; v_gene: TRBV24-1; abundance: once; j_gene: TRBJ1-5; d_gene: .
CDR3nt: TGCAGTGCCCCGGGGGAGTCCTACGAGCAGTACTTC; CDR3aa: CSAPGESYEQYF; v_gene: TRBV20-1; abundance: .; j_gene: TRBJ2-7; d_gene: .
CDR3nt: TGTGCCAGCAGTTCGGGAAGGGGGAGCAATCAGCCCCAGCATTTT; CDR3aa: CASSSGRGSNQPQHF; v_gene: TRBV27; abundance: .; j_gene: TRBJ1-5; d_gene: .
CDR3nt: TGTGCCAGCAGCTTGGGGCAGGGACGGCAGAATACGCAGTATTTT; CDR3aa: CASSLGQGRQNTQYF; v_gene: TRBV5-6; abundance: few; j_gene: TRBJ2-3; d_gene: .
CDR3nt: TGCAGCGTTGAAGGCTTAGGTGGCTCCTACGAGCAGTACTTC; CDR3aa: CSVEGLGGSYEQYF; v_gene: TRBV29-1; abundance: .; j_gene: TRBJ2-7; d_gene: .
CDR3nt: TGTGCCAGCAGCCTTCTGACAGGGAAACCCTACGAGCAGTACTTC; CDR3aa: CASSLLTGKPYEQYF; v_gene: TRBV3-1; abundance: .; j_gene: TRBJ2-7; d_gene: TRBD1
CDR3nt: TGCAGTGGATCGGACAGGGGAGGAATAGACACTGAAGCTTTCTTT; CDR3aa: CSGSDRGGIDTEAFF; v_gene: TRBV20-1; abundance: once; j_gene: TRBJ1-1; d_gene: TRBD1
CDR3nt: TGCAGCGTTGAAGAACCCAGACAGGGACACTCCTACGAGCAGTACTTC; CDR3aa: CSVEEPRQGHSYEQYF; v_gene: TRBV29-1; abundance: .; j_gene: TRBJ2-7; d_gene: TRBD1
CDR3nt: TGTGCCAGCAGTCCGTACAGGGGCGGCACAGATACGCAGTATTTT; CDR3aa: CASSPYRGGTDTQYF; v_gene: TRBV27; abundance: .; j_gene: TRBJ2-3; d_gene: TRBD1